Following are 8 T cell receptor beta chains from one sample sequenced in a study of blood T cells in healthy people across ages. Together with a sample-barcoded 5' primer, a J-beta primer mix was included in a second PCR lasting about 7 to 11 cycles. TCRdb ran MiXCR on the 5' RACE reads and lists one entry per CDR3 protein. The sample has about 580,000 distinct CDR3 sequences, 45% to 55% seen once. Sequencing was carried out using blood. These receptors came from a man of 80 years or more in good health.

In DNA form, the CDR3 reads TGTGCCAGCAGCCCAGTAAGACAGGGCTCTCTTTACGAGCAGTACTTC. It translates to CASSPVRQGSLYEQYF. The chain recombines TRBV3-1 with TRBJ2-4; 7 nucleotides match TRBD1. The J call is doubtful: the DNA matches TRBJ2-7 better. There are 16 residues in the CDR3. Germline CDR1 reads LGHDT; CDR2 reads YNNKEL (reference sequence).

V and J are TRBV2 and TRBJ1-1; D perhaps matches TRBD1 (6 bases). V dropped 6 bases and J dropped 1 base, with 15 bases sitting between them. Germline lookup yields CDR1 SNHLY and CDR2 FYNNEI. This CDR3 contains 15 residues. Written as DNA, the CDR3 is TGTGCCAGCAGAACCACAGGGTCGGGGAACACTGAAGCTTTCTTT. Translation: CASRTTGSGNTEAFF.

This clonotype has just one count. The chain carries TRBV14 and TRBJ2-1; D is perhaps TRBD2 (6 bases). TRBJ2-7 matches the DNA end more closely, so the J call is doubtful. This CDR3 contains 16 residues. CDR1 and CDR2 from the germline V gene are SGHDN and FVKESK. CDR3 in amino acids: CASSQEGPAGAGEQYF. The DNA for the CDR3 is TGTGCCAGCAGCCAAGAAGGGCCAGCGGGTGCGGGCGAGCAGTACTTC.

V is TRBV6-5 and J is TRBJ2-3; TRBD2 aligns across 12 bases. After removal of 5 bases from V and 5 bases from J, the junction contained 11 bases not matched to a gene. The CDR3 contains 17 residues. CDR1 MNHEY and CDR2 SVGAGI come from the germline V gene. The CDR3 DNA reads TGTGCCAGCAGTCTACGGGCTAGCGGGAGGGCCGGAGATACGCAGTATTTT. Protein: CASSLRASGRAGDTQYF.

The chain carries TRBV4-3 and TRBJ2-1; TRBD2 aligns across 13 bases. CDR3 size: 18 residues. The V gene end was trimmed by 2 bases and the J gene end by 8 bases; junction bases not matched to a gene: 12. Germline assignment: CDR1 LGHNA and CDR2 YSLEER. CDR3 residues: CASSQRLAGGMAYDEQFF. CDR3 coding DNA: TGCGCCAGCAGCCAACGACTAGCGGGAGGTATGGCTTACGATGAGCAGTTCTTC.

This clonotype turned up a few times. The chain carries TRBV7-9 and TRBJ2-7; D unclear. V lost 5 bases, J lost 3 bases, and 8 bases lay in between. Looked up from germline, CDR1 is SEHNR and CDR2 is FQNEAQ (reference sequence). This CDR3 spans 12 amino acids. Written as DNA, the CDR3 is TGTGCCAGCAGCCTTGACGTCTACGAGCAGTACTTC. It yields the protein CASSLDVYEQYF.

V gene TRBV7-2 combines with J gene TRBJ2-7, with D possibly matching TRBD2 (5 bases). CDR3 length: 15 residues. Germline CDR1 is SGHTA and CDR2 is FQGNSA. V lost 2 bases and J 2 bases, leaving 13 bases between the germline ends. The DNA of the CDR3 is TGTGCCAGCAGCTTAACGGGGATGGGCCCCTACGAGCAGTACTTC. Translating it yields CASSLTGMGPYEQYF. Complete variable domain (other parts from reference TRBV7-2 and TRBJ2-7): GAGVSQSPSNKVTEKGKDVELRCDPISGHTALYWYRQSLGQGLEFLIYFQGNSAPDKSGLPSDRFSAERTGGSVSTLTIQRTQQEDSAVYLCASSLTGMGPYEQYFGPGTRLTVT.

The genes are TRBV10-2 and TRBJ2-5; 7 nucleotides agree with TRBD1. The ends lost 0 bases at V and 4 bases at J; junction bases unmatched: 8. The CDR3 contains 16 residues. Germline V lookup: CDR1 WSHSY, CDR2 SAAADI. CDR3 residues: CASSESGMAGGETQYF. The CDR3 nucleotides are TGCGCCAGCAGTGAGTCAGGAATGGCAGGGGGAGAGACCCAGTACTTC.